These 7 T cell receptor beta chains were sequenced from one sample in a study of T cell repertoires in cytomegalovirus infection. TCRdb analysed the reads with MiXCR anew, one entry per CDR3 protein. Here the sample spans more than 400,000 distinct CDR3 sequences, less than 30% being singletons. The sequenced sample consisted of PBMCs. These receptors came from a human donor in good health (CMV status not recorded). Some clones in this sample may be carry-over from other donors' samples.

The chain couples TRBV7-2 to TRBJ2-3, with no clear D. V lost 7 bases, J lost 6 bases, and 11 bases lay in between. CDR1 is SGHTA, CDR2 FQGNSA, per germline. The CDR3 loop spans 12 amino acids. CDR3 region: CASTINTDTQYF. Here the CDR3 DNA reads TGTGCCAGCACCATAAATACGGATACGCAGTATTTT.

At least ten counts were recorded for this clonotype. CDR3 DNA sequence: TGTGCCAGCAGCGAAGACTTCCACTCTGGAAACACCATATATTTT. Amino acid sequence: CASSEDFHSGNTIYF. This chain uses TRBV7-2 with TRBJ1-3; D is ambiguous. Germline values: CDR1 SGHTA, CDR2 FQGNSA. CDR3 size: 15 residues. V was shortened by 5 bases and J by 0 bases, with 11 bases between the two germline ends.

This chain connects TRBV12-3 or TRBV12-4 to TRBJ2-3; D perhaps matches TRBD1 (7 bases). The V end was cut by 8 bases, the J end by 4 bases, with 16 bases between. The CDR3 loop spans 14 amino acids. CDR3 amino acids: CASRARGAPDTQYF. CDR3 DNA: TGTGCCAGCCGCGCCAGGGGGGCACCAGATACGCAGTATTTT.

This clonotype came up a few times. The DNA for the CDR3 is TGTGCCAGCAGCCAAGGACTGGAAAGGAGTTCCAATGAGCAGTTCTTC. It is translated as CASSQGLERSSNEQFF. The V gene is TRBV3-1, the J gene TRBJ2-1; D ambiguous. Germline V lookup: CDR1 LGHDT, CDR2 YNNKEL (reference sequence). The CDR3 totals 16 residues. V lost 1 base, J lost 6 bases, and 16 bases lay in between.

This clonotype has a count of ten or more. This chain connects TRBV7-6 to TRBJ1-1, with D perhaps matching TRBD1 (5 bases). Per the germline V gene, CDR1 is SGHVS and CDR2 is FNYEAQ. The V gene lost 5 bases and the J gene lost 1 base, with 17 bases spanning the gap. The CDR3 spans 16 residues. The CDR3 nucleotides read TGTGCCAGCAGCGTTACCTCGGGACGGGCGAACACTGAAGCTTTCTTT. Its translation is CASSVTSGRANTEAFF.

The rearrangement links TRBV30 to TRBJ1-2; possibly TRBD1 for D (5 bases). Trimming removed 3 bases from V and 2 bases from J, with 16 bases in between. Germline V gives CDR1 GTSNPN, CDR2 SVGIG (reference sequence). The CDR3 is made up of 15 amino acids. CDR3 bases: TGTGCCTGGAGGTTTGGTGGGGGAGCCAACTATGGCTACACCTTC. Protein sequence: CAWRFGGGANYGYTF.

This clonotype came up a few times. This chain links TRBV11-3 with TRBJ2-1; 11 positions agree with TRBD2. This CDR3 comprises 15 residues. CDR1 is SGHNT and CDR2 is YENEEA in the germline V gene. Germline trimming cut 5 bases from V and 8 bases from J; bases unmatched to any gene: 8. In DNA, the CDR3 is TGTGCCAGCAGCATCCGACTAGCGGGACGGGATGAGCAGTTCTTC. It is translated as CASSIRLAGRDEQFF.